The next 14 T cell receptor beta chains were all read from a single sample in a study of CD8 T cells in ankylosing spondylitis. Using its own MiXCR run on the 5' RACE reads, TCRdb lists one record per CDR3 protein. The sample yields around 120,000 distinct CDR3 sequences, 9.3% seen once. Sequencing was performed on blood, either unsorted or a sorted T cell fraction (not recorded which). The source of these receptors is a male donor with ankylosing spondylitis or in good health (not recorded which).

This clonotype was detected ten times or more. The CDR3 nucleotides are TGCAGTGCTAGCATAGCGGGAGTAGCGGAGACCCAGTACTTC. The encoded protein is CSASIAGVAETQYF. This chain uses TRBV20-1 with TRBJ2-5; 9 bases line up with TRBD2. The CDR3 covers 14 residues. Germline trimming cut 3 bases from V and 5 bases from J; bases unmatched to any gene: 7. The germline V gene has CDR1 DFQATT and CDR2 SNEGSKA (reference sequence).

The chain couples TRBV4-2 to TRBJ2-7; D is possibly TRBD1 (6 bases). Trimming shortened V by 0 bases and J by 6 bases, and 18 bases separated the two germline ends. This CDR3 has 16 amino acids. CDR1 and CDR2 from the germline V gene are LGHNA and YNFKEQ. CDR3 DNA sequence: TGTGCCAGCAGCCAAGAACAATCACAGGGAGTCGGCGAGCAGTACTTC. It translates to CASSQEQSQGVGEQYF.

This clonotype was detected many times. V and J are TRBV5-1 and TRBJ2-5, with 9 bases identical to TRBD2. Unmatched junction bases numbered 5, after V lost 0 bases and J lost 2 bases. CDR1 is SGHRS and CDR2 is YFSETQ in the germline V gene. CDR3 length equals 16 residues. Here the CDR3 DNA reads TGCGCCAGCAGCTTGGGCGGTAGCGGGAGACAAGAGACCCAGTACTTC. This encodes CASSLGGSGRQETQYF.

This clonotype was counted at least ten times. This chain connects TRBV7-3 to TRBJ2-3; 7 nucleotides align to TRBD1. With V trimmed by 1 base and J by 2 bases, 3 bases remained unmatched. Germline lookup yields CDR1 SGHTA and CDR2 FQGTGA. The CDR3 is 15 residues long. In DNA, the CDR3 is TGTGCCAGCAGCTTAAGACAGGGCTTCACAGATACGCAGTATTTT. Its translation is CASSLRQGFTDTQYF.

This clonotype has ten or more counts. This chain links TRBV3-1 with TRBJ2-3, with TRBD1 as a possible D gene (5 bases). This CDR3 spans 15 amino acids. Germline CDR1 LGHDT, CDR2 YNNKEL (reference sequence). The V end lost 2 bases, the J end lost 5 bases, and 14 bases lay between the germline ends. Written as DNA, the CDR3 is TGTGCCAGCAGCCAAAACGTGGGCCAGGGAGATACGCAGTATTTT. This encodes CASSQNVGQGDTQYF.

This rearrangement joins TRBV7-2 to TRBJ2-3, with D maybe TRBD1 (6 bases). Between the trimmed V and J ends, which lost 4 bases and 2 bases, there was a span of 19 bases. The CDR3 is 17 amino acids. Germline V gene lookup returns CDR1 SGHTA and CDR2 FQGNSA. In DNA form, the CDR3 reads TGTGCCAGCAGCTCCGGACAGAGTGGAATGATCACAGATACGCAGTATTTT. Translation gives CASSSGQSGMITDTQYF.

In its sample, this clonotype was seen many times. This chain connects TRBV7-2 to TRBJ2-3; perhaps TRBD2 as D (5 bases). V lost 5 bases and J lost 2, with 11 bases in between. Germline CDR1 is SGHTA and CDR2 is FQGNSA. The CDR3 spans 14 residues. CDR3 nucleotide sequence: TGTGCCAGCAGCGTCCGAGGGATCACAGATACGCAGTATTTT. This translates into CASSVRGITDTQYF. The full variable domain, in which reference TRBV7-2 and TRBJ2-3 provide the parts outside the CDR3, is GAGVSQSPSNKVTEKGKDVELRCDPISGHTALYWYRQSLGQGLEFLIYFQGNSAPDKSGLPSDRFSAERTGGSVSTLTIQRTQQEDSAVYLCASSVRGITDTQYFGPGTRLTVL.

The chain carries TRBV15 and TRBJ2-5; 8 bases are a match to TRBD2. There are 14 residues in the CDR3. Germline V CDR1 and CDR2: LNHNV, YYDKDF (reference sequence). Trimming took 3 bases from V and 1 from J; bases not matched to a gene: 1. The CDR3: CATSSGLAQETQYF. CDR3 nucleotides: TGTGCCACCAGCAGCGGACTAGCCCAAGAGACCCAGTACTTC.

This clonotype came up many times. The rearrangement joins TRBV5-5 to TRBJ1-4; TRBD1 aligns across 10 bases. V shed 5 bases and J 8 bases; nucleotides not matched to a gene: 6. The V gene's germline CDR1 is SGHKS and CDR2 YYEKEE (reference sequence). This CDR3 is 14 amino acids long. The CDR3 loop is CASRKPGQGEKLFF. The CDR3 nucleotides are TGTGCCAGCAGGAAACCGGGACAGGGGGAAAAACTGTTTTTT.

This sequence joins TRBV7-6 and TRBJ2-1; D may be TRBD2 (6 bases). The germline CDR1 and CDR2 sequences are SGHVS and FNYEAQ. Trimming took off 1 base at V and 6 bases at J, with 13 bases between the two ends. The length of the CDR3 is 15 residues. CDR3 bases: TGTGCCAGCAGCTTAGACGGCGGGCGGGGCAATGAGCAGTTCTTC. Protein sequence: CASSLDGGRGNEQFF.

This chain uses TRBV4-1 with TRBJ2-2; 8 bases match TRBD1. Germline CDR1 MGHRA, CDR2 YSYEKL. The V gene end was trimmed by 2 bases and the J gene end by 1 base; junction bases not matched to a gene: 15. This CDR3 comprises 20 residues. CDR3 sequence (DNA): TGCGCCAGCAGCCAACCGCCTTTAAGGACAGGGAGGATGAACACCGGGGAGCTGTTTTTT. Amino acids: CASSQPPLRTGRMNTGELFF.

This clonotype has at least ten counts. The rearrangement links TRBV6-2 or TRBV6-3 to TRBJ2-2; D gene ambiguous. Per germline, CDR1 MNHEY and CDR2 SVGEGT. The CDR3 loop spans 15 amino acids. V lost 0 bases, J lost 4 bases, and 9 bases lay in between. The CDR3 region has the DNA TGTGCCAGCAGTTACTCATCAAGGGTCACCGGGGAGCTGTTTTTT. Protein product: CASSYSSRVTGELFF.

This clonotype was detected ten times or more. The V and J genes are TRBV4-3 and TRBJ2-5, with a tentative D call TRBD1 (6 bases). Trimming stripped 1 base from V and 1 base from J, with 10 bases between. The CDR3 is 15 amino acids. Germline V CDR1 and CDR2: LGHNA, YSLEER. The CDR3 DNA reads TGCGCCAGCAGCCAAGGTGGGACAATCCAAGAGACCCAGTACTTC. Translating gives CASSQGGTIQETQYF.

This clonotype was seen repeatedly, ten times or more. The chain combines TRBV12-3 or TRBV12-4 with TRBJ2-1; TRBD1 matches 12 bases. The CDR3 is made up of 15 amino acids. The trim removed 5 bases at V and 7 bases at J, leaving 6 bases unmatched. CDR3 protein: CASSPGTGGGNEQFF. CDR3 in DNA: TGTGCCAGCAGTCCTGGGACAGGGGGCGGGAATGAGCAGTTCTTC.